These 15 T cell receptor beta chains were all obtained from the same sample, sequenced in a study of sequential checkpoint blockade in melanoma. Only in-frame clones appear in the TCRdb table, and some are missing; sequencing was by immunoSEQ multiplex PCR. The profile shows about 18,000 clones, under 85% of them singletons. Stated treatment: randomized to nivolumab then ipilimumab (arm A) or the reverse (arm B). The sequencing used tumor tissue (inferred from file names), collected from a patient given nivolumab and ipilimumab in sequence. The source is a human donor with melanoma.

This clone was observed a few times. In nucleotides, the CDR3 is TGTGCCAGAAGCTTGGCACCAGGGATCTATGGCTACACCTTC. Amino acid sequence: CARSLAPGIYGYTF. The chain uses TRBV5-3 and TRBJ1-2; D may be TRBD1 (5 bases). TRBV5-3 is assigned to the ORF class and has an uncertain function. The V gene lost 0 bases and the J gene lost 4 bases, with 10 bases spanning the gap. The CDR3 is made up of 14 amino acids.

The chain uses TRBV5-1 and TRBJ2-7; 9 bases match TRBD1. Trimming took 3 bases from V and 2 from J; bases not matched to a gene: 3. Germline V gene data show CDR1 as SGHRS and CDR2 as YFSETQ. The length of the CDR3 is 14 residues. CDR3 in amino acids: CASSWTGVTYEQYF. Here the CDR3 DNA reads TGCGCCAGCAGCTGGACAGGGGTCACCTACGAGCAGTACTTC.

The V and J genes are TRBV5-1 and TRBJ1-4; D not resolved. This CDR3 comprises 14 residues. The V gene's germline CDR1 is SGHRS and CDR2 YFSETQ. The V and J ends lost 4 bases and 10 bases respectively, with 17 bases between them. The CDR3 region has the DNA TGCGCCAGCAGCCCCGGACGTCTTGAGGCAAAACTGTTTTTT. It translates to CASSPGRLEAKLFF. Full variable domain (outside the CDR3, taken from reference TRBV5-1 and TRBJ1-4): KAGVTQTPRYLIKTRGQQVTLSCSPISGHRSVSWYQQTPGQGLQFLFEYFSETQRNKGNFPGRFSGRQFSNSRSEMNVSTLELGDSALYLCASSPGRLEAKLFFGSGTQLSVL.

The chain uses TRBV9 and TRBJ2-2; D not certain. CDR1 and CDR2 (germline): SGDLS, YYNGEE. This CDR3 spans 16 amino acids. The V end lost 4 bases, the J end lost 3 bases, and 16 bases lay between the germline ends. CDR3 residues: CASSLSTDTYTGELFF. DNA for the CDR3: TGTGCCAGCAGCTTATCAACTGACACCTACACCGGGGAGCTGTTTTTT.

This chain uses TRBV28 with TRBJ2-3, with a weak D call TRBD1 (6 bases). Trimming took off 6 bases at V and 4 bases at J, with 17 bases between the two ends. This CDR3 comprises 15 residues. CDR1 is MDHEN, CDR2 SYDVKM, per germline. CDR3 protein: CASRALGAGADTQYF. The CDR3 coding sequence is TGTGCCAGCAGAGCTTTGGGGGCTGGAGCAGATACGCAGTATTTT.

V is TRBV6-4 and J is TRBJ2-4; possible D gene TRBD2, 6 bases. V was shortened by 7 bases and J by 1 base, with 14 bases between the two germline ends. Per germline, CDR1 MRHNA and CDR2 SNTAGT. The CDR3 has 15 residues. The DNA of the CDR3 is TGTGCCAGCACCGGAGGGGTTATGGCCAAAAACATTCAGTACTTC. Translation gives CASTGGVMAKNIQYF.

In this sample, this clone turned up once. The chain has TRBV29-1 and TRBJ2-5, with D perhaps matching TRBD2 (6 bases). The V end was cut by 4 bases, the J end by 3 bases, with 9 bases between. CDR1 and CDR2 (germline): SQVTM, ANQGSEA. This CDR3 is built from 12 residues. For the CDR3, the DNA is TGCAGCGTTGGGAGGGCGGAAGAGACCCAGTACTTC. Translated, it gives CSVGRAEETQYF. The full variable domain, with the rest looked up from reference TRBV29-1 and TRBJ2-5, is SAVISQKPSRDICQRGTSLTIQCQVDSQVTMMFWYRQQPGQSLTLIATANQGSEATYESGFVIDKFPISRPNLTFSTLTVSNMSPEDSSIYLCSVGRAEETQYFGPGTRLLVL.

This clone was seen a handful of times. This chain uses TRBV18 with TRBJ1-1, with D hard to call. The CDR3 totals 13 residues. Germline V gene sequence: CDR1 KGHSH, CDR2 LQKENI. V was cut by 6 bases and J by 0 bases, with 8 bases left in between. The CDR3 loop reads CASSPDMNTEAFF. CDR3 nucleotides: TGTGCCAGCTCGCCGGATATGAACACTGAAGCTTTCTTT.

The rearrangement joins TRBV15 to TRBJ1-2; the D is unclear. Germline lookup yields CDR1 LNHNV and CDR2 YYDKDF (reference sequence). V lost 8 bases and J lost 2, with 18 bases in between. This CDR3 contains 15 residues. CDR3 bases: TGTGCCACCCGAATCGGGCTACTGAACAACTATGGCTACACCTTC. Protein sequence: CATRIGLLNNYGYTF.

The chain combines TRBV19 with TRBJ2-7; no firm D call. Germline V lookup: CDR1 LNHDA, CDR2 SQIVND (reference sequence). The CDR3 has 13 amino acids. The V end was cut by 5 bases, the J end by 3 bases, with 11 bases between. The CDR3 loop is CASSARVLYEQYF. The CDR3 DNA is TGTGCCAGTAGTGCCCGGGTCCTCTACGAGCAGTACTTC.

The chain employs TRBV16 and TRBJ1-6; 7 nucleotides line up with TRBD1. Per the germline V gene, CDR1 is KGHSY and CDR2 is FQNENV. After removal of 6 bases from V and 7 bases from J, the junction contained 9 bases not matched to a gene. CDR3 length: 15 residues. The CDR3 loop is CASSGRGRGNSPLHF. The DNA of the CDR3 is TGTGCCAGCAGTGGAAGGGGGCGCGGGAATTCACCCCTCCACTTT. The whole variable domain, filled in from reference TRBV16 and TRBJ1-6, reads GEEVAQTPKHLVRGEGQKAKLYCAPIKGHSYVFWYQQVLKNEFKFLISFQNENVFDETGMPKERFSAKCLPNSPCSLEIQATKLEDSAVYFCASSGRGRGNSPLHFGNGTRLTVT.

This clone was seen a few times. This chain links TRBV30 with TRBJ1-6; D unclear. The germline V gene has CDR1 GTSNPN and CDR2 SVGIG (reference sequence). The CDR3 length is 14 residues. Trimming removed 2 bases at V and 7 bases at J, with 12 bases between. CDR3 sequence: CAWSLGYSNSPLHF. The DNA for the CDR3 is TGTGCCTGGAGTCTAGGTTACAGCAATTCACCCCTCCACTTT.

This chain connects TRBV2 to TRBJ1-1; D is undetermined. Germline V gene sequence: CDR1 SNHLY, CDR2 FYNNEI. This CDR3 contains 14 residues. V was pared by 3 bases and J by 1 base, with 9 bases between. The CDR3: CASSDFPPNTEAFF. DNA for the CDR3: TGTGCCAGCAGTGATTTCCCCCCGAACACTGAAGCTTTCTTT.

This clone showed up many times. The chain has TRBV11-3 and TRBJ2-7; 7 bases line up with TRBD1. V shed 4 bases, J shed 2 bases, and the junction held 14 bases outside the gene matches. CDR3 length: 17 residues. The germline gives CDR1 SGHNT, CDR2 YENEEA. CDR3 amino acids: CASSSLKTGQVTYEQYF. The DNA of the CDR3 is TGTGCCAGCAGCTCCTTAAAAACCGGACAGGTTACCTACGAGCAGTACTTC.

This clone was seen only once. The rearrangement uses TRBV6-8 and TRBJ1-3; tentatively, D is TRBD1 (6 bases). V dropped 4 bases and J dropped 4 bases, with 8 bases sitting between them. The CDR3 spans 13 residues. Germline V CDR1 and CDR2: MNHGY, SAAAGT. The CDR3 DNA reads as TGTGCCAGCAGTTCCAGGGGAGGAAACACCATATATTTT. Residues: CASSSRGGNTIYF.